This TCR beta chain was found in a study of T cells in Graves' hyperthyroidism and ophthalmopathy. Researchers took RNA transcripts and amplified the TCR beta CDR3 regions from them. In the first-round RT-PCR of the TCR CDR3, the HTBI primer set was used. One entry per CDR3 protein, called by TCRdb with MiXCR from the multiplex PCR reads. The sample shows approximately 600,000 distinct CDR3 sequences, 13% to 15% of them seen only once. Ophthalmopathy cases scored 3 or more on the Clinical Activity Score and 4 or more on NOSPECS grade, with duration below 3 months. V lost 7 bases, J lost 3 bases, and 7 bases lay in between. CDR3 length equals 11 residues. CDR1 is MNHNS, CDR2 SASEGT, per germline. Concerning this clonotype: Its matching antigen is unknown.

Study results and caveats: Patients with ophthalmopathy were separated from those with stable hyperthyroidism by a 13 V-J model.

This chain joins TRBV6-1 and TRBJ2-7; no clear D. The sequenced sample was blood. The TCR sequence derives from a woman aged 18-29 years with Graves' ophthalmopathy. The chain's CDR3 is CASTHNYEQYF. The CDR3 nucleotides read TGTGCCAGCACGCACAACTACGAGCAGTACTTC.